This T cell receptor beta chain was recovered during a study of shared clonotypes between healthy human individuals. Study summary: Per donor, CD8 memory used one plate, CD8 naive used two, CD4 memory used three and CD4 naive used three. The study, taken as a whole, reports: Researchers found naive subsets generally carried larger estimated richness than memory subsets.

About this clone itself: Its target is unknown.

Replicate PCRs for sorted subsets used 200 ng DNA; this equaled tens of thousands of T cell genomes. Profiled with immunoSEQ multiplex PCR; TCRdb holds only in-frame clones, not every one. The sample includes about 340,000 clones, more than 60% of them seen just once. All the donors were Caucasian adults who lived in Nashville, Tennessee. This sequence originates from a man younger than 45 in good health. The specimen was memory CD4+ T cells sorted from blood. Stated subset: CD45RA-negative fraction.

CDR3 in amino acids: CASSQDALVLGSYNEQFF. The CDR3 nucleotides read TGTGCCAGCAGCCAGGATGCGCTGGTACTCGGATCCTACAATGAGCAGTTCTTC. The chain uses TRBV4-2 and TRBJ2-1, with D unresolved. Looked up from germline, CDR1 is LGHNA and CDR2 is YNFKEQ. This CDR3 has 18 amino acids. The germline V and J ends were trimmed by 3 bases and 1 base, with 19 bases remaining between them.